Listed below are T cell receptor beta chains from one sample, sequenced in a study of cytomegalovirus exposure and HLA in healthy donors. TCRdb keeps only in-frame clones here, not all; method: immunoSEQ multiplex PCR. The table records around 62,000 clones, roughly 80% of them present only once. Sequenced material: PBMCs. These receptors all stem from a woman aged 30 to 39 in good health and CMV-seronegative. Each CDR3 is given with its conserved first and last residue. Fields, in order: CDR3 protein, CDR3 DNA, clone size, D gene, V gene, J gene. A D gene is named only where the DNA matches it firmly. Some rows mark clone size as missing; the rest say once, few, many or name a class of expanded clone.

CASRDAPRREKLFF	TGTGCCAGTAGAGACGCCCCGAGGCGAGAAAAACTGTTTTTT	few	-	TRBV19	TRBJ1-4
CASSTGQGSQPQHF	TGTGCCAGCAGCACCGGACAGGGGTCTCAGCCCCAGCATTTT	-	TRBD1	TRBV7-6	TRBJ1-5
CASSSNQGARTEAFF	TGCGCCAGCAGCTCCAATCAGGGGGCGCGAACTGAAGCTTTCTTT	-	TRBD1	TRBV5-1	TRBJ1-1
CASRNPGSGNQPQHF	TGCGCCAGCAGGAACCCCGGGTCGGGCAATCAGCCCCAGCATTTT	-	-	TRBV10-2	TRBJ1-5
CASSPSQGTGRRGYTF	TGTGCCAGCAGCCCCTCCCAAGGGACAGGAAGGCGAGGCTACACCTTC	-	TRBD1	TRBV7-9	TRBJ1-2
CASSSPSGVLRETQYF	TGTGCCAGCAGCTCACCTTCGGGGGTACTGAGGGAGACCCAGTACTTC	-	-	TRBV11-3	TRBJ2-5
CSVGVAEPNTEAFF	TGCAGCGTCGGGGTGGCGGAACCGAACACTGAAGCTTTCTTT	-	-	TRBV29-1	TRBJ1-1
CASSQGTVSNQPQHF	TGTGCCAGCAGCCAAGGGACAGTCAGCAATCAGCCCCAGCATTTT	-	TRBD1	TRBV7-9	TRBJ1-5
CSVDNNEQFF	TGCAGTGTCGACAACAATGAGCAGTTCTTC	-	-	TRBV20-1	TRBJ2-1
CASSYYTNTGELFF	TGTGCCAGCAGTTACTATACGAACACCGGGGAGCTGTTTTTT	-	-	TRBV6-6	TRBJ2-2
CASSLWAGGQYEQYF	TGTGCCAGCAGTTTATGGGCAGGGGGCCAGTACGAGCAGTACTTC	once	TRBD1	TRBV28	TRBJ2-7
CASSRGLAGGGDTQYF	TGTGCCAGCAGCCGAGGACTAGCGGGGGGAGGAGATACGCAGTATTTT	few	TRBD2	TRBV7-9	TRBJ2-3
CAPDRVNTGELFF	TGTGCCCCTGACAGGGTCAACACCGGGGAGCTGTTTTTT	-	TRBD1	TRBV7-9	TRBJ2-2
CASSDSEAHTDEQFF	TGTGCCAGCAGTGACTCTGAGGCCCATACCGATGAGCAGTTCTTC	few	-	TRBV6-4	TRBJ2-1
CAWPGQGGEKLFF	TGTGCCTGGCCGGGACAGGGTGGTGAAAAACTGTTTTTT	-	TRBD1	TRBV2	TRBJ1-4
CASSYPRGLYNEQFF	TGTGCCAGCAGTTACCCCCGGGGGTTATACAATGAGCAGTTCTTC	-	-	TRBV6-5	TRBJ2-1
CASSDSGTSGASEQFF	TGTGCCAGCAGTGACTCCGGGACTAGCGGGGCTAGTGAGCAGTTCTTC	-	TRBD2	TRBV6-4	TRBJ2-1
CASSLEGSTNEKLFF	TGCGCCAGCAGCTTGGAGGGGTCAACTAATGAAAAACTGTTTTTT	-	-	TRBV5-1	TRBJ1-4
CASSPTLRDQPQHF	TGTGCCAGCTCCCCCACTCTGCGGGATCAGCCCCAGCATTTT	-	-	TRBV18	TRBJ1-5
CASSLPRDRPFNTGELFF	TGTGCCAGCAGCTTACCCCGGGACAGACCCTTTAACACCGGGGAGCTGTTTTTT	-	TRBD1	TRBV11-2	TRBJ2-2
CAIFGKTGASTDTQYF	TGTGCCATCTTTGGGAAGACGGGAGCTAGCACAGATACGCAGTATTTT	once	-	TRBV7-9	TRBJ2-3
CASRAIGGQSYGYTF	TGCGCCAGCAGGGCCATCGGGGGGCAGAGCTATGGCTACACCTTC	-	-	TRBV5-1	TRBJ1-2
CASRAGGNTIYF	TGTGCCAGCAGGGCAGGGGGGAACACCATATATTTT	-	TRBD1	TRBV6-5	TRBJ1-3
CASSASTGAEQYF	TGTGCCAGCAGCGCCTCGACAGGGGCCGAGCAGTACTTC	once	TRBD1	TRBV9	TRBJ2-7
CASSDSERGDYNEQFF	TGTGCCAGCAGTGACTCCGAGCGGGGGGATTACAATGAGCAGTTCTTC	once	TRBD2	TRBV6-4	TRBJ2-1
CASNLPRRQGPSNDGYTF	TGTGCCAGTAACCTACCCCGGAGACAGGGACCCAGTAACGATGGCTACACCTTC	-	TRBD1	TRBV19	TRBJ1-2
CASSLDPQGTQYF	TGTGCCAGCAGCTTAGACCCACAGGGGACGCAGTACTTC	few	TRBD1	TRBV11-2	TRBJ2-7
CASSFAGYTEKLFF	TGTGCCAGCAGTTTTGCAGGGTATACTGAAAAACTGTTTTTT	few	-	TRBV27	TRBJ1-4
CASSVLEPPSYEQYF	TGTGCCAGCAGTGTTCTAGAGCCACCCTCCTACGAGCAGTACTTC	-	-	TRBV6-1	TRBJ2-7
CASRSGGRETQYF	TGTGCCAGCAGATCAGGGGGCCGGGAGACCCAGTACTTC	-	TRBD1	TRBV6-5	TRBJ2-5
CAWSETNRDRGIATNEKLFF	TGTGCCTGGAGTGAGACAAACCGGGACAGGGGAATTGCGACTAATGAAAAACTGTTTTTT	-	TRBD1	TRBV30	TRBJ1-4
CASSQNRAHNYGYTF	TGTGCCAGCAGCCAAAACAGGGCGCATAACTATGGCTACACCTTC	-	-	TRBV13	TRBJ1-2
CASSFKTSSTYEQYF	TGTGCCAGCAGCTTCAAGACTAGCAGCACCTACGAGCAGTACTTC	-	TRBD2	TRBV11-2	TRBJ2-7
CASSTGTGTYEQYF	TGTGCCAGTAGTACCGGGACAGGAACCTACGAGCAGTACTTC	-	TRBD1	TRBV19	TRBJ2-7
CASSLRTGAGELFF	TGTGCCAGCAGCCTGAGGACAGGCGCCGGGGAGCTGTTTTTT	-	TRBD1	TRBV7-7	TRBJ2-2
CASSPWGGIEEQYF	TGTGCCAGCAGCCCCTGGGGGGGGATAGAGGAGCAGTACTTC	-	TRBD2	TRBV7-2	TRBJ2-7
CASSSADTNTEAFF	TGTGCCAGCAGTTCCGCGGACACGAACACTGAAGCTTTCTTT	-	-	TRBV28	TRBJ1-1
CATGAGFAGELFF	TGTGCCACCGGGGCGGGGTTCGCCGGGGAGCTGTTTTTT	-	-	TRBV11-3	TRBJ2-2
CASSLAGQGAGPTNEKLFF	TGCGCCAGCAGCTTGGCCGGACAGGGTGCCGGACCAACTAATGAAAAACTGTTTTTT	-	TRBD1	TRBV5-1	TRBJ1-4
CASKTGLNSPLHF	TGTGCCAGCAAAACAGGGCTCAATTCACCCCTCCACTTT	-	-	TRBV28	TRBJ1-6
CASSPGTLSSYNSPLHF	TGCGCCAGCAGCCCAGGGACACTCAGCTCCTATAATTCACCCCTCCACTTT	-	-	TRBV5-1	TRBJ1-6
CASSQRQGNTEAFF	TGCGCCAGCAGCCAACGACAGGGTAACACTGAAGCTTTCTTT	-	TRBD1	TRBV4-1	TRBJ1-1
CASSLLQGTHGYTF	TGTGCCAGCAGTTTATTGCAGGGGACCCATGGCTACACCTTC	-	-	TRBV28	TRBJ1-2
CASSYEFGGGGGEYF	TGTGCCAGCAGTTACGAGTTCGGGGGGGGAGGGGGCGAGTACTTC	once	-	TRBV6-5	TRBJ2-7
CASSLLGGASEQYF	TGTGCCAGCAGCCTGCTGGGGGGGGCGAGCGAGCAGTACTTC	-	-	TRBV28	TRBJ2-7
CASSITQAYGYTF	TGTGCCAGTAGTATCACGCAGGCTTATGGCTACACCTTC	-	-	TRBV19	TRBJ1-2
CASRPRTSGLDTQYF	TGTGCCAGCAGACCTAGGACTAGCGGGCTTGATACGCAGTATTTT	-	TRBD2	TRBV7-9	TRBJ2-3
CASSLGTAEISSGANVLTF	TGTGCCAGCAGCTTGGGGACAGCGGAAATCTCCTCTGGGGCCAACGTCCTGACTTTC	-	-	TRBV5-6	TRBJ2-6